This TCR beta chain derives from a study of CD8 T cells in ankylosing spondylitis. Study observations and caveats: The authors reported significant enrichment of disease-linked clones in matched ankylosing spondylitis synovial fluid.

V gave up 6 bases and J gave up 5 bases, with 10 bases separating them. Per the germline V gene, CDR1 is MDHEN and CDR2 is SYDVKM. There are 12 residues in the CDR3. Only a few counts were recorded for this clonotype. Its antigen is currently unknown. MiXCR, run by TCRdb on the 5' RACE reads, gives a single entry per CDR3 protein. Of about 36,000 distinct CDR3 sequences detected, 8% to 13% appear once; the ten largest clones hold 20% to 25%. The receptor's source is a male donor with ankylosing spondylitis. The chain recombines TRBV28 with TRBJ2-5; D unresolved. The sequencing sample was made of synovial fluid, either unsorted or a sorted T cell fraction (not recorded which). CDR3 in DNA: TGTGCCAGCAGACCCCAAAAGGAGACCCAGTACTTC. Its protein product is CASRPQKETQYF.